Below, one T cell receptor beta chain is given with its context. Its specificity is not known. One end of the junction does not line up with germline, which may come from a read error. TCRdb keeps only in-frame clones here, not all; method: immunoSEQ multiplex PCR. This sample has over 70,000 clones, with approximately 90% found just once. The data were obtained in a study of T cell responses to AZD1222 COVID-19 vaccine. Findings of the study overall: Following two doses of AZD1222, Spike-specific TCR breadth and depth rose. No repertoire was sampled before or during the peak T cell response, only after it.

CDR3 length: 14 residues. CDR1 is SGHTA and CDR2 is FQGTGA in the germline V gene. This rearrangement joins TRBV7-3 to TRBJ1-4; possibly TRBD1 for D (6 bases). The receptor was derived from an adult who received the AZD1222 COVID-19 vaccine. The source was peripheral blood, collected 28 days after the second AZD1222 dose. CDR3 in amino acids: CASSVTGSNEKLFF. In DNA form, the CDR3 reads TGTGCCAGCAGCGTAACAGGGTCCAATGAAAAACTGTTTTTT.